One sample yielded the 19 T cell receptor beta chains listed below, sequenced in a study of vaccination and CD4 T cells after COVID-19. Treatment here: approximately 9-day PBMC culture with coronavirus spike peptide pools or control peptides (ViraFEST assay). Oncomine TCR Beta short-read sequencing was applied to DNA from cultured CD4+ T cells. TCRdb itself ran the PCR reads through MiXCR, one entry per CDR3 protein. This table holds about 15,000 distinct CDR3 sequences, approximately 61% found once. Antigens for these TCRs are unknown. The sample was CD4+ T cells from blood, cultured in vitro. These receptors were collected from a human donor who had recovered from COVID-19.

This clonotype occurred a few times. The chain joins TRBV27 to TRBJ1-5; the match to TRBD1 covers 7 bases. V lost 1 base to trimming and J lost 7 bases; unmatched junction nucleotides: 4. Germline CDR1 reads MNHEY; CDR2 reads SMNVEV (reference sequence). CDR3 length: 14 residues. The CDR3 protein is CASSLLQGKQPQHF. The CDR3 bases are TGTGCCAGCAGTTTATTACAGGGGAAACAGCCCCAGCATTTT.

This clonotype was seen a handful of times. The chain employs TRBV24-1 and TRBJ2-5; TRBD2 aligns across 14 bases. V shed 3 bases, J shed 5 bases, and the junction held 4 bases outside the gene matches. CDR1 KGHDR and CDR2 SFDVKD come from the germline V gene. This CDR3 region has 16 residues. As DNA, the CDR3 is TGTGCCACCAGTGATGTGGGGACTAGCGGGAGTGAGACCCAGTACTTC. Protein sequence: CATSDVGTSGSETQYF.

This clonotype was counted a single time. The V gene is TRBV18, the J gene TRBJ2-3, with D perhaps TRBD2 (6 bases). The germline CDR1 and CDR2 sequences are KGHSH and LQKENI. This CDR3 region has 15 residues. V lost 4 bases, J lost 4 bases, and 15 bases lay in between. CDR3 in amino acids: CASSRREFEADTQYF. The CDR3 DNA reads TGTGCCAGCTCACGACGGGAGTTCGAGGCAGATACGCAGTATTTT.

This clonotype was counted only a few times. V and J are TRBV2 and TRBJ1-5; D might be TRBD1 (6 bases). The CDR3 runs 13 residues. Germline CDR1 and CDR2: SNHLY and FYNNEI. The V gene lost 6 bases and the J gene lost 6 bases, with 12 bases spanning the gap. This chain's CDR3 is CASRETQGQPQHF. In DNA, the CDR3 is TGTGCCAGCAGAGAAACACAGGGTCAGCCCCAGCATTTT.

CDR3 sequence (DNA): TGTGCCAGCAGTCGAGACTTCGGCTCCTACAATGAGCAGTTCTTC. Its protein product is CASSRDFGSYNEQFF. The chain carries TRBV28 and TRBJ2-1, with D unresolved. The V end lost 5 bases, the J end lost 0 bases, and 11 bases lay between the germline ends. Looked up from germline, CDR1 is MDHEN and CDR2 is SYDVKM. The CDR3 loop spans 15 amino acids.

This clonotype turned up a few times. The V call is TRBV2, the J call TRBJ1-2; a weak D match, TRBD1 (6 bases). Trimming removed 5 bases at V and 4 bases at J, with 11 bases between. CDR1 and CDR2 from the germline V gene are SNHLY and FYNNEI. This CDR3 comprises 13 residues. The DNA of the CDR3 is TGTGCCAGCAGTCGACAGGCACGCTATGGCTACACCTTC. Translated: CASSRQARYGYTF.

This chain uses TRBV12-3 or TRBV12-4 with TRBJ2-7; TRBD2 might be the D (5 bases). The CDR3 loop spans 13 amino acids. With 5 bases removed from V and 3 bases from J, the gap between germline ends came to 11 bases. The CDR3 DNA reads TGTGCCAGCAGTGGACTCCTACTCTACGAGCAGTACTTC. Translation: CASSGLLLYEQYF.

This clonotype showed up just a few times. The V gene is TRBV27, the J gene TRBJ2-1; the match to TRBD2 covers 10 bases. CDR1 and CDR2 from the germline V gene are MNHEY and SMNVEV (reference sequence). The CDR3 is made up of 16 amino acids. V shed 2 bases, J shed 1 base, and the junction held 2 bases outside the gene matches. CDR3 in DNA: TGTGCCAGCAGTTTAAAGCGGGGGGGTTCCTACAATGAGCAGTTCTTC. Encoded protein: CASSLKRGGSYNEQFF.

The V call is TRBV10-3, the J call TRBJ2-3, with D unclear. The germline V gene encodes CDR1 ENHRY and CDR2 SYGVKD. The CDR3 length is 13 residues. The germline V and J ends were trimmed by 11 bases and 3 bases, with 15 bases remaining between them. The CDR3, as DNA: TGTGCCGCCATGAAGACTGAGACAGATACGCAGTATTTT. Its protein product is CAAMKTETDTQYF.

Here the CDR3 reads CASSPWTSLRARGGRETQYF. Here the CDR3 DNA reads TGTGCCAGCAGCCCCTGGACTTCTTTGAGGGCCCGGGGGGGTAGAGAGACCCAGTACTTC. The genes are TRBV28 and TRBJ2-5; 8 nucleotides align to TRBD2. The CDR3 has 20 residues. The V segment lost 6 bases and the J segment 4 bases; nucleotides outside the gene matches: 25. Germline V gives CDR1 MDHEN, CDR2 SYDVKM. Full variable domain (outside the CDR3, taken from reference TRBV28 and TRBJ2-5): DVKVTQSSRYLVKRTGEKVFLECVQDMDHENMFWYRQDPGLGLRLIYFSYDVKMKEKGDIPEGYSVSREKKERFSLILESASTNQTSMYLCASSPWTSLRARGGRETQYFGPGTRLLVL.

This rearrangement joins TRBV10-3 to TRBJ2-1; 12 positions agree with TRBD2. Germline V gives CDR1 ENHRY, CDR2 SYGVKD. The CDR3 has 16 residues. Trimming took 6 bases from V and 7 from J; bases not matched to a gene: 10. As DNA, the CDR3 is TGTGCCATCAGCCTAGAGACTAGCGGGGGTAATAATGAGCAGTTCTTC. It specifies CAISLETSGGNNEQFF.

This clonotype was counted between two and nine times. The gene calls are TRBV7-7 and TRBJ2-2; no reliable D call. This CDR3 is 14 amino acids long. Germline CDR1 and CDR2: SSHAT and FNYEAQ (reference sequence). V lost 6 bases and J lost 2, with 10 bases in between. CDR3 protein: CASRPNINTGELFF. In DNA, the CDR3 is TGTGCCAGCAGGCCCAATATAAACACCGGGGAGCTGTTTTTT.

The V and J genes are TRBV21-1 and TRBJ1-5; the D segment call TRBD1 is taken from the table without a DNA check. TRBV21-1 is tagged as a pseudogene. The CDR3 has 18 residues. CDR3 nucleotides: TGTGCCAGCAGCAAAGAGGGCGTCAGGCCGGGTGGCAATCAGCCCCAGCATTTT. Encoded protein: CASSKEGVRPGGNQPQHF.

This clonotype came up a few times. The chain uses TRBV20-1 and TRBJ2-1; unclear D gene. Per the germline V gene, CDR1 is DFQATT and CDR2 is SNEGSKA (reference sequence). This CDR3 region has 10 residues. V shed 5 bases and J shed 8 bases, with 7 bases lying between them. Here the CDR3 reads CSAPPDEQFF. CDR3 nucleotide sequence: TGCAGTGCTCCACCGGATGAGCAGTTCTTC.

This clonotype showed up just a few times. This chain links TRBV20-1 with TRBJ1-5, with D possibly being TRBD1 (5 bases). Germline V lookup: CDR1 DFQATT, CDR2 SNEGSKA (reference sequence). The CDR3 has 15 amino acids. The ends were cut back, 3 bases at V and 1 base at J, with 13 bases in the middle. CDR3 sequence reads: CSASEIGASNQPQHF. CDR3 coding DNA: TGCAGTGCTAGTGAAATAGGGGCAAGCAATCAGCCCCAGCATTTT.

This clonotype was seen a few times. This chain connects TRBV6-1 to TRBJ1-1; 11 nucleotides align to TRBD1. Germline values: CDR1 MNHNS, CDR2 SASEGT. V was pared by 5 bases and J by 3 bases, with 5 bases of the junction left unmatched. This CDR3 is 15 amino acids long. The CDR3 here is CASSRTGGRDTEAFF. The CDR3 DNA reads TGTGCCAGCAGTAGGACAGGGGGCCGAGACACTGAAGCTTTCTTT.

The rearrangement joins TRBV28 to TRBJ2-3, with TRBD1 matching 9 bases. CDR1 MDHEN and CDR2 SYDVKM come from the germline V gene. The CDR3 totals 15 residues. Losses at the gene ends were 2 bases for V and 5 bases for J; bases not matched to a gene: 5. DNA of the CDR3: TGTGCCAGCAGTTTAACGGGACAGGGTCAAGATACGCAGTATTTT. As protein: CASSLTGQGQDTQYF. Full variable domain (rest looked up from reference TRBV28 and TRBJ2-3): DVKVTQSSRYLVKRTGEKVFLECVQDMDHENMFWYRQDPGLGLRLIYFSYDVKMKEKGDIPEGYSVSREKKERFSLILESASTNQTSMYLCASSLTGQGQDTQYFGPGTRLTVL.

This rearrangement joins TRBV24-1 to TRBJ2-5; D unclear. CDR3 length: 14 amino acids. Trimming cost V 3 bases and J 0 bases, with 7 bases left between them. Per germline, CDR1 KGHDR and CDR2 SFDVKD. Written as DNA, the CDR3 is TGTGCCACCAGTGATACTGGACACCAAGAGACCCAGTACTTC. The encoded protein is CATSDTGHQETQYF.

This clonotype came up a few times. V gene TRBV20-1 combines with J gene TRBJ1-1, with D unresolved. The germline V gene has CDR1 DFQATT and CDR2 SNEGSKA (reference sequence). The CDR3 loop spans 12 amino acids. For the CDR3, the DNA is TGCACCCCCGGGTGGGGGAACACTGAAGCTTTCTTT. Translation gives CTPGWGNTEAFF.